The rows below give T cell receptor beta chains drawn from one sample of a study of beta chain features in type 1 diabetes. Here immunoSEQ multiplex PCR was the method, and the copy in TCRdb shows in-frame clones only, minus some. The profile covers about 700,000 clones, with over 10% appearing a single time and less than 0.025% taken by the ten largest. The sample was naive CD4+ T cells from blood. The receptors derive from a man between 18 and 35 years old with type 1 diabetes. CDR3s leave out the opening cysteine and the closing phenylalanine or tryptophan.

V gene | CDR3 protein
TRBV30 | AWAGIYSGNTIY
TRBV27 | ASSPGPIGQGASTEAF
TRBV6-6 | ASSPDRDLPYEQY
TRBV10-3 | AISESTWDKNTEAF
TRBV7-9 | ASSPRGGSTEAF
TRBV29-1 | SVSEGLNSPLH
TRBV27 | ASSSYPGQEHYGYT
TRBV11-2 | ASSLQRLTSYEQY
TRBV18 | ASSPPYPEPVPAANVLT
TRBV19 | ASGRGTAGTDTQY
TRBV7-9 | ASSLSEDLPQH
TRBV7-9 | ASSFPRIPTDTQY
TRBV2 | ASSELAQDQPQH
TRBV7-9 | ASSTTYEQY
TRBV9 | ASTGQGNEKLF
TRBV19 | ASSGRLGGTEAF
TRBV10-3 | AISDGGHSYEQY
TRBV6-5 | ASSYSGQGALDTQY
TRBV30 | AWSVEGRYNEQF
TRBV10-3 | AISEELPSLEQY
TRBV10-3 | AIRGDSYNEQF
TRBV2 | ANDRLSGNTIY
TRBV5-1 | ASSSTGTITDTQY
TRBV2 | ASSWDTYSYEQY
TRBV25-1 | ASRKLRGGLETQY
TRBV5-1 | ASSFVSGTGLYEQY
TRBV7-9 | ASSLSGTGTDTQY
TRBV29-1 | SVVRLRGALTDTQY
TRBV30 | AWGVADYSPLH
TRBV19 | ATSGHGTGVAKNIQY
TRBV13 | ASNSGAAKNIQY
TRBV6-1 | ASSEAVSGGSRSYNEQF
TRBV19 | ASSVAGLAQETQY
TRBV30 | AWSTRETQY
TRBV5-4 | ASSLGTVEGYT
TRBV29-1 | SATSGYSYNEQF
TRBV28 | ASSWASLTDTQY
TRBV4-1 | ASSHIRDYSYEQY
TRBV30 | AWSSSGNTIY
TRBV2 | ASSEYGNYGYT
TRBV2 | ASIRGNTEAF
TRBV28 | ASSSGGGSNNEQF
TRBV19 | ASISRGTEAF
TRBV5-1 | ASRVIESYEQY
TRBV10-3 | AISESGTLLGEQF
TRBV2 | ASRGTSGGPETQY
TRBV7-9 | ASSLQGYLQETQY
TRBV5-4 | ASSLSRVNTEAF
TRBV15 | ATSRGVVQFNYGYT